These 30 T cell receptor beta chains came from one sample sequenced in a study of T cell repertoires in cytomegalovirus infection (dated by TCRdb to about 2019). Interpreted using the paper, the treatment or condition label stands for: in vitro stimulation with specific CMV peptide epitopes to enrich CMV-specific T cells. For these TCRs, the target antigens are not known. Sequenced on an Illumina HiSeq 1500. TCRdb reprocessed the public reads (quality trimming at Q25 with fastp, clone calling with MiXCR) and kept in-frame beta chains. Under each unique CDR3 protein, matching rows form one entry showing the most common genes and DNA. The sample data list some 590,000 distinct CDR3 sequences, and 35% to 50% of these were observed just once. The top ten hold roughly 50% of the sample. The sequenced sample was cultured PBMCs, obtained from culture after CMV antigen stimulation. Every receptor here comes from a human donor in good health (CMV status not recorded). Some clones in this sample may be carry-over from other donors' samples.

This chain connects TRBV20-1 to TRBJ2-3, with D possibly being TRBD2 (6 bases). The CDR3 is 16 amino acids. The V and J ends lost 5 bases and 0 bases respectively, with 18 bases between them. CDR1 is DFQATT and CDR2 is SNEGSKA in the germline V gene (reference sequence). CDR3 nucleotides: TGCAGTGCTCCCCGCCCCGGGACTCGGAGCACAGATACGCAGTATTTT. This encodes CSAPRPGTRSTDTQYF.

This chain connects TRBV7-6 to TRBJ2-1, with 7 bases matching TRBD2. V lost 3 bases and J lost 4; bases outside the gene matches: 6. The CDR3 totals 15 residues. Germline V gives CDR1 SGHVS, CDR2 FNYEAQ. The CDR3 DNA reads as TGTGCCAGCAGCTTTAGCGGGTGGGGGTACAATGAGCAGTTCTTC. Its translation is CASSFSGWGYNEQFF. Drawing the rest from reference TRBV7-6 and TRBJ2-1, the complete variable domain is GAGVSQSPRYKVTKRGQDVALRCDPISGHVSLYWYRQALGQGPEFLTYFNYEAQQDKSGLPNDRFSAERPEGSISTLTIQRTEQRDSAMYRCASSFSGWGYNEQFFGPGTRLTVL.

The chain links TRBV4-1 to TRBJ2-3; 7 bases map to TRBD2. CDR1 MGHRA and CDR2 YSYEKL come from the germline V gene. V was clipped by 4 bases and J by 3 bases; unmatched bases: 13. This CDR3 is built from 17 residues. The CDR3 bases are TGCGCCAGCAGCCCCTCGGCTGGCGGGAGTAAGACAGATACGCAGTATTTT. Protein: CASSPSAGGSKTDTQYF.

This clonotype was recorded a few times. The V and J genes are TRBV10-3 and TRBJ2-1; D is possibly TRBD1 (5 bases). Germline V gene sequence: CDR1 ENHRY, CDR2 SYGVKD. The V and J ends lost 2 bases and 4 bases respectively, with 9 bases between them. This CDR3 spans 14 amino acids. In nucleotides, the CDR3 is TGTGCCATCAGTGAGACAGGCGATTACAATGAGCAGTTCTTC. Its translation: CAISETGDYNEQFF.

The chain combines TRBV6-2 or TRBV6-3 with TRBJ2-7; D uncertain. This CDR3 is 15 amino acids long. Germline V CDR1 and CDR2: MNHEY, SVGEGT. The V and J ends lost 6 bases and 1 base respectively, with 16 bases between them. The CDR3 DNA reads TGTGCCAGCAGGACACCCTTGGATCTGTCCTACGAGCAGTACTTC. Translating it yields CASRTPLDLSYEQYF.

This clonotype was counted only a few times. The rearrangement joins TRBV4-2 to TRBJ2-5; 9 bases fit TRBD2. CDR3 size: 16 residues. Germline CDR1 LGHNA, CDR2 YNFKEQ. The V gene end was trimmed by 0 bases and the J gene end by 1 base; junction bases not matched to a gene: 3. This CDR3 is CASSQDGRGGQETQYF. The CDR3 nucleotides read TGTGCCAGCAGCCAAGATGGGCGGGGGGGCCAAGAGACCCAGTACTTC.

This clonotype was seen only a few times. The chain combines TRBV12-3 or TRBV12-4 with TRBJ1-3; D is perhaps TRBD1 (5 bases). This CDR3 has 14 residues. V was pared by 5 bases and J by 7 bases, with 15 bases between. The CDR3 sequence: CASSPGTGRNTIYF. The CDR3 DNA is TGTGCCAGCAGTCCGGGGACGGGCCGGAACACCATATATTTT.

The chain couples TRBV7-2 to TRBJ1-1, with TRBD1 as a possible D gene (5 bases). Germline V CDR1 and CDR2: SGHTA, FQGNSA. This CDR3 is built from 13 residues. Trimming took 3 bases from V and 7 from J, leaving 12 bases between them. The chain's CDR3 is CASSLKRGREAFF. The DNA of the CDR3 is TGTGCCAGCAGCTTGAAGAGGGGCCGTGAAGCTTTCTTT.

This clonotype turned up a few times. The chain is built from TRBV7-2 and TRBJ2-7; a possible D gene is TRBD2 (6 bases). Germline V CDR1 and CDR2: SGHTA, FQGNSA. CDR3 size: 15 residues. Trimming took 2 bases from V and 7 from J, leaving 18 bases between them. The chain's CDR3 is CASSLRLTSAGEQYF. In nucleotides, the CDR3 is TGTGCCAGCAGCTTAAGGCTGACGTCGGCGGGGGAGCAGTACTTC.

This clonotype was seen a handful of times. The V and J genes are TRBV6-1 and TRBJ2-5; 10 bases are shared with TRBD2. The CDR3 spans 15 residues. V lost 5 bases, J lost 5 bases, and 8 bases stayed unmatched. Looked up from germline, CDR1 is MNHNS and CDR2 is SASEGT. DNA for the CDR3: TGTGCCAGCAGTTCCAGCCAAGCGGGAGGGGAGACCCAGTACTTC. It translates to CASSSSQAGGETQYF.

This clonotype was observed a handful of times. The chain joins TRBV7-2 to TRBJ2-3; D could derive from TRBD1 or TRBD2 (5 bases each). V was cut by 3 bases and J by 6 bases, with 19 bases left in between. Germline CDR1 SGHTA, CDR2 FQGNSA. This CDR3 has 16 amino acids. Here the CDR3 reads CASSLKGRLVADTQYF. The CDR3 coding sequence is TGTGCCAGCAGCTTGAAGGGACGGCTGGTGGCGGATACGCAGTATTTT.

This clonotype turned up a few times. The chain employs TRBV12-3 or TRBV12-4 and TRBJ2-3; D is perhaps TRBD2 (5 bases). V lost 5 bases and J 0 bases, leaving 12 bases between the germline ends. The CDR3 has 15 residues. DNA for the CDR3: TGTGCCAGCAGTCTTCTGAGGACTAGCACAGATACGCAGTATTTT. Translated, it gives CASSLLRTSTDTQYF.

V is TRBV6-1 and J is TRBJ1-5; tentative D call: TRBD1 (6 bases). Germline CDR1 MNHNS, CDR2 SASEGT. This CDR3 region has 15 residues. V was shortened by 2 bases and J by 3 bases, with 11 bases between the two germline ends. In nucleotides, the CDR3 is TGTGCCAGCAGTGAATTGGGACATCACAATCAGCCCCAGCATTTT. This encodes CASSELGHHNQPQHF.

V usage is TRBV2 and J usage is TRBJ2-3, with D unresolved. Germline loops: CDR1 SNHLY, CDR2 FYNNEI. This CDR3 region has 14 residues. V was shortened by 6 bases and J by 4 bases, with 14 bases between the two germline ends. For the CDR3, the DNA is TGTGCCAGCAGGGGTCGAGCGAGCGCAGATACGCAGTATTTT. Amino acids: CASRGRASADTQYF.

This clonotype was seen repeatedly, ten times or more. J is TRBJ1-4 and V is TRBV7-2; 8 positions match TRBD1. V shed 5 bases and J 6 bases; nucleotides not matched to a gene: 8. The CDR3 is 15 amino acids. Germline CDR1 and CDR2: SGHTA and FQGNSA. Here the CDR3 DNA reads TGTGCCAGCAGCACCGGACAGGGTGATTATGAAAAACTGTTTTTT. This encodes CASSTGQGDYEKLFF.

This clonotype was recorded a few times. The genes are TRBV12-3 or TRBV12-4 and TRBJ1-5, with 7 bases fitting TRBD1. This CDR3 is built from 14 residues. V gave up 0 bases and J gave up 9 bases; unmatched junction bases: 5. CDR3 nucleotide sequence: TGTGCCAGCAGTTTAGCAGGGGGCGAAATGCCCCAGCATTTT. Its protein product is CASSLAGGEMPQHF.

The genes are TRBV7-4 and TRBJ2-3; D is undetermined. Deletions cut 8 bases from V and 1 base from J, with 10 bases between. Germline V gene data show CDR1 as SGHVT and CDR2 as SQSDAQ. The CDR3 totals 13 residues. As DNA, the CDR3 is TGTGCCAGCTTTAGCTCTGGCACAGATACGCAGTATTTT. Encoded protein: CASFSSGTDTQYF.

The CDR3 loop reads CASSVRLAGARWQYF. The CDR3 DNA follows: TGTGCCAGCAGTGTCCGACTAGCGGGGGCTCGCTGGCAGTATTTT. The rearrangement uses TRBV6-1 and TRBJ2-3; 12 nucleotides match TRBD2. CDR3 length: 15 residues. Germline loops: CDR1 MNHNS, CDR2 SASEGT. J lost 11 bases, V lost 4 bases, and 10 bases had no gene match.

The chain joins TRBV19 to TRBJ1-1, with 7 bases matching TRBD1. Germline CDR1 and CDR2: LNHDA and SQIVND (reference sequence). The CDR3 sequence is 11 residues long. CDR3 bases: TGTGCGACAGGGTTGTACACTGAAGCTTTCTTT. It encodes CATGLYTEAFF.

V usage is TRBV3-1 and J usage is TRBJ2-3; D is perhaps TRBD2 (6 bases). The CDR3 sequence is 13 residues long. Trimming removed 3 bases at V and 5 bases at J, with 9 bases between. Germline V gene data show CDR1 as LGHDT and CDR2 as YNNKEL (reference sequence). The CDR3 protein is CASSQEGKDTQYF. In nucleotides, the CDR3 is TGTGCCAGCAGCCAGGAGGGGAAAGATACGCAGTATTTT.

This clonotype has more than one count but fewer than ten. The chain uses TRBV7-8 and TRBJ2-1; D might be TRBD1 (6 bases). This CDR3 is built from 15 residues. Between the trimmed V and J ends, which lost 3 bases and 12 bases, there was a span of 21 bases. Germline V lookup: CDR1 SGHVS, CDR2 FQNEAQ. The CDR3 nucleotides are TGTGCCAGCAGCTTCAGACAGCTACAGGGCCATGTGCAGTTCTTC. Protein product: CASSFRQLQGHVQFF.

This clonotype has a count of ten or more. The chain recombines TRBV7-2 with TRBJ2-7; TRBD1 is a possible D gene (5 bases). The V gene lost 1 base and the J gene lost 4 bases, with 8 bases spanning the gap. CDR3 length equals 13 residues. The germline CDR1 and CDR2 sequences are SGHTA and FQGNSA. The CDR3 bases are TGTGCCAGCAGCTTAGGCAGGGTGTACGAGCAGTACTTC. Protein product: CASSLGRVYEQYF. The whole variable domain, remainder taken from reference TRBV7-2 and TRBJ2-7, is GAGVSQSPSNKVTEKGKDVELRCDPISGHTALYWYRQSLGQGLEFLIYFQGNSAPDKSGLPSDRFSAERTGGSVSTLTIQRTQQEDSAVYLCASSLGRVYEQYFGPGTRLTVT.

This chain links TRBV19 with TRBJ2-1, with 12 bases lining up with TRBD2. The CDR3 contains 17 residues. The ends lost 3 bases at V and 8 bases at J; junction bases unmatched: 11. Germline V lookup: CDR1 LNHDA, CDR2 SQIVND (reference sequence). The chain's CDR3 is CASSIKASGGGVDEQFF. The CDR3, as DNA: TGTGCCAGTAGTATTAAGGCTAGCGGGGGGGGAGTCGATGAGCAGTTCTTC.

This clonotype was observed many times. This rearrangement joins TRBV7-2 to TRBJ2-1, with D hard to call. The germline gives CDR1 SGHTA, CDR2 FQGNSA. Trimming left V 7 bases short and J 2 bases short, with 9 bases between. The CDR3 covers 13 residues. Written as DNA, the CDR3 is TGTGCCAGCAACACCCTCGCCTACAATGAGCAGTTCTTC. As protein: CASNTLAYNEQFF.

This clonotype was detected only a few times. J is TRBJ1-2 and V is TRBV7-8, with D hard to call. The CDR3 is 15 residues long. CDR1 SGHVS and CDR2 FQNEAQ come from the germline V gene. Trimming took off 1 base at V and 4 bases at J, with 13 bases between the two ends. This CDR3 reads CASSLGRVLGYGYTF. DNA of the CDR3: TGTGCCAGCAGCTTAGGCCGTGTTTTGGGCTATGGCTACACCTTC.

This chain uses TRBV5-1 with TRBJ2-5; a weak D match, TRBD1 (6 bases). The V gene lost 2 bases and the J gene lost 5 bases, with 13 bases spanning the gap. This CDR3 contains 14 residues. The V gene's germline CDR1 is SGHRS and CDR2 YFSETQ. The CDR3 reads CASSLRGTEETQYF. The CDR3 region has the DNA TGCGCCAGCAGCTTAAGGGGGACGGAGGAGACCCAGTACTTC.

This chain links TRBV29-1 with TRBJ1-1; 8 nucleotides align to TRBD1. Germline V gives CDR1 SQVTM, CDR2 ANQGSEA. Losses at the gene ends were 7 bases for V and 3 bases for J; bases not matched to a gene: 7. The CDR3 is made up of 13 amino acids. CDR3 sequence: CSALTGEDTEAFF. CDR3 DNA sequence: TGCAGCGCCTTGACAGGGGAGGACACTGAAGCTTTCTTT.

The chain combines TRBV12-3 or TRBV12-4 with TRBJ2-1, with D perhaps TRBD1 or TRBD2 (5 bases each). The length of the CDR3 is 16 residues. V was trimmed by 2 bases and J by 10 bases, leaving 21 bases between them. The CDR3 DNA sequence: TGTGCCAGCAGTTTAAGTCCCGAGGGGATATTACAGGAGCAGTTCTTC. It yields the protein CASSLSPEGILQEQFF.

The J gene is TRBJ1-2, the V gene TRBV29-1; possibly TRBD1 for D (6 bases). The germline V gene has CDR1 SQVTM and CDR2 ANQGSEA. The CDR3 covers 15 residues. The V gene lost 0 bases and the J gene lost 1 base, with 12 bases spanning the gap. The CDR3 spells CSVEEGQYHNYGYTF. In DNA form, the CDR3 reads TGCAGCGTTGAAGAAGGACAGTACCATAACTATGGCTACACCTTC. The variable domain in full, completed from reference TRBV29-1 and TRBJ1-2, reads SAVISQKPSRDICQRGTSLTIQCQVDSQVTMMFWYRQQPGQSLTLIATANQGSEATYESGFVIDKFPISRPNLTFSTLTVSNMSPEDSSIYLCSVEEGQYHNYGYTFGSGTRLTVV.

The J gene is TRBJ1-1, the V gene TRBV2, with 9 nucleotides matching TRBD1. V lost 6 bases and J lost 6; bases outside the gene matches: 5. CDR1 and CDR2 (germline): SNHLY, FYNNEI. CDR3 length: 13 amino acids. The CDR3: CASSGQGYAEAFF. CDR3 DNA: TGTGCCAGCAGCGGACAGGGGTATGCTGAAGCTTTCTTT.